This TCR beta chain was obtained from a study of blood T cell repertoires in COVID-19. Looking at the study overall: COVID-19 samples, acute and convalescent, were from the United States, Italy and Spain.

This clone was counted many times. This CDR3 comprises 15 residues. Germline V gene data show CDR1 as MNHNY and CDR2 as SVGAGI (reference sequence). Losses at the gene ends were 4 bases for V and 0 bases for J; bases not matched to a gene: 0. In the source study's methods: From reference gene primer amplification, estimates of nucleated cell counts were derived. Only in-frame clones appear in the TCRdb table, and some are missing; sequencing was by immunoSEQ multiplex PCR. V and J calls and clone size are those listed in that table; D and trimming were worked out from the DNA. The sample has roughly 200,000 clones; approximately 80% are singletons.

Sequenced sample: peripheral blood. This sequence was found in a woman between 40 and 55 years old with COVID-19, enrolled during active disease. The V call is TRBV6-6, the J call TRBJ1-6; 7 bases are a match to TRBD1. The CDR3 bases are TGTGCCAGCAGTTGGGACAGCTCCTATAATTCACCCCTCCACTTT. Its protein is CASSWDSSYNSPLHF.